This is a list of T cell receptor beta chains from one sample in a study of shared clonotypes between healthy human individuals. Profiling relied on immunoSEQ multiplex PCR, and the TCRdb table lists in-frame clones only, not all of them. The sample yields 2 million to 2.5 million clones, 85% to 95% seen once. Sequencing input: naive CD4+ T cells from PBMCs. All receptors derive from a man between 18 and 35 years old in good health. Some clones in this sample may be carry-over from other donors' samples. CDR3s include the opening cysteine and the closing phenylalanine or tryptophan. A D gene is named only where the DNA matches it firmly. Part of the rows lack a size; the others show once, few, many or a class for expanded clones.

v_gene	d_gene	abundance	j_gene	CDR3aa	CDR3nt
TRBV28	NA	NA	TRBJ1-1	CASGSGRVWVRELTEAFF	TGTGCCAGCGGATCAGGTCGAGTTTGGGTGAGGGAGCTCACTGAAGCTTTCTTT
TRBV7-9	TRBD1	NA	TRBJ1-1	CASSPDRGGSEAFF	TGTGCCAGCAGCCCGGACAGGGGGGGATCTGAAGCTTTCTTT
TRBV14	TRBD1	NA	TRBJ2-4	CASSQDWGQGGTKNIQYF	TGTGCCAGCAGCCAAGATTGGGGACAGGGAGGAACCAAAAACATTCAGTACTTC
TRBV4-1	NA	NA	TRBJ1-2	CASSQDLGVDYGYTF	TGCGCCAGCAGCCAAGATCTCGGTGTGGACTATGGCTACACCTTC
TRBV6-1	NA	once	TRBJ2-3	CASSPQSDTQYF	TGTGCCAGCAGTCCGCAGTCGGATACGCAGTATTTT
TRBV5-1	NA	NA	TRBJ1-4	CASSRGTVREKLFF	TGCGCCAGCAGCCGCGGGACGGTTCGGGAAAAACTGTTTTTT
TRBV4-3	NA	NA	TRBJ1-4	CASSQVRAEKLFF	TGCGCCAGCAGCCAAGTGCGCGCTGAAAAACTGTTTTTT
TRBV28	NA	NA	TRBJ1-1	CASSGSSAALGAFF	TGTGCCAGCAGCGGGAGCTCCGCAGCCCTGGGAGCTTTCTTT
TRBV7-3	NA	NA	TRBJ2-3	CASSLRTGMLEDTQYF	TGTGCCAGCAGCTTGCGTACCGGGATGCTAGAGGATACGCAGTATTTT
TRBV28	TRBD1	once	TRBJ1-4	CASSHQGGGGTGPEKLFF	TGTGCCAGCAGCCACCAAGGCGGAGGGGGGACAGGGCCTGAAAAACTGTTTTTT
TRBV6-5	TRBD2	NA	TRBJ2-1	CASSYSNGRANNEQFF	TGTGCCAGCAGTTACTCGAACGGGAGGGCTAACAATGAGCAGTTCTTC
TRBV5-1	NA	NA	TRBJ1-4	CASSNPSGPNEKLFF	TGCGCCAGCAGCAACCCATCGGGCCCCAATGAAAAACTGTTTTTT
TRBV7-9	NA	once	TRBJ2-3	CASSPQGTDTQYF	TGTGCCAGCAGCCCACAGGGAACAGATACGCAGTATTTT
TRBV2	NA	NA	TRBJ2-5	CASSEGLPQETQYF	TGTGCCAGCAGTGAGGGCCTACCCCAGGAGACCCAGTACTTC
TRBV4-3	TRBD2	NA	TRBJ2-2	CASSQLGLAGGELFF	TGCGCCAGCAGCCAACTGGGACTAGCGGGCGGGGAGCTGTTTTTT